Below, one T cell receptor (beta chain) is given with its context. The sample is drawn from a study of blood T cell repertoires in COVID-19. Study overall: Sample material is recorded as cDNA or gDNA derived from T cells, B-cell-depleted T cells, or PBMCs.

The assay was immunoSEQ multiplex PCR, and TCRdb's table has in-frame clones only and misses some. The table has 500,000 or so clones, roughly 87% seen once. The ends lost 4 bases at V and 5 bases at J; junction bases unmatched: 17. CDR3 length: 18 amino acids. CDR1 and CDR2 (germline): LGHDT, YNNKEL (reference sequence). The age range of participants was about 18 to 100 years, with residence in under 30 US areas. Sequencing was performed on PBMCs or T cells enriched from blood (not recorded which). This TCR was sampled from a woman aged 18-29 years who had recovered from COVID-19. This chain links TRBV3-1 (or the pseudogene TRBV3-2) with TRBJ1-5, with 7 bases fitting TRBD1. The CDR3 region is CASSPRPPIQGTDQPQHF. The CDR3, as DNA: TGTGCCAGCAGCCCTAGACCGCCCATACAGGGGACGGATCAGCCCCAGCATTTT.